A single TCR beta chain is shown here with its context. Its cognate antigen is unknown. Using its own MiXCR run on the reads, TCRdb lists one record per CDR3 protein. The repertoire consists of a few hundred thousand distinct CDR3 sequences, with roughly 15% occurring once and the leading ten covering around 12%. The sample belongs to a study of T cell repertoires in cytomegalovirus infection. On the study more broadly: From public TCR beta signatures came an indication of both CMV infection and matching HLA type.

General study points: The ex vivo response showed dominance by HLA-C-restricted CMV-specific TCR beta clonotypes.

Germline V gene sequence: CDR1 LGHNA, CDR2 YNFKEQ. CDR3 size: 18 residues. With 3 bases clipped from V and 0 bases from J, the junction kept 10 bases outside the gene matches. The rearrangement links TRBV4-2 to TRBJ1-1; 10 bases match TRBD1. The clonotype originates from a human donor in good health (CMV status not recorded). Some clones in this sample may be carry-over from other donors' samples. Sequencing was performed on PBMCs. CDR3 nucleotide sequence: TGTGCCAGCAGCCAGGGGACCGACAGGGGGCCCATGAACACTGAAGCTTTCTTT. This sequence encodes CASSQGTDRGPMNTEAFF.